Included here is one T cell receptor beta chain sequence, with context. The target of this receptor is not known. No base quality information exists; no much larger clone differs at one position. The record originates from a study of graft-versus-host responses after intestinal transplantation (dated by TCRdb to the early 2020s). Turning to the overall study: Recipients received multivisceral, liver-intestinal, or isolated intestinal transplants. The cohort enrolled around 25 intestinal transplant recipients including one retransplant, and a few patients lacking pretransplant specimens were excluded. All recipients received anti-thymocyte globulin induction followed by maintenance tacrolimus and steroids for 3 to 4 years. Bulk TCR-beta CDR3 sequencing was used to track graft-versus-host and host-versus-graft alloreactive T cell clones in the graft, circulation and bone marrow after intestinal transplantation. Instead of going to the commercial service, samples from a few later patients were sequenced in-house on an Illumina MiSeq and processed with MiXCR. Donor T cell macrochimerism was defined as a peak of at least 4% donor T cells among recipient peripheral blood mononuclear cells. Alloreactive clones were identified by sequencing pre-transplant mixed lymphocyte reaction products and comparing them with unstimulated pre-transplant donor and recipient T cells. General study outcomes and caveats: GvH clones turned up in recipient bone marrow, with some appearing earlier in ileal mucosa or blood, a pattern consistent with an intestinal mucosal origin. Early after transplant, peak levels of circulating GvH clones were associated with declines in HvG clones. In the allografts of patients with donor T cell macrochimerism, GvH to HvG T cell clonal ratios were high. The relatively low number and heterogeneity of intestinal transplant patients limited the conclusions.

The library was prepared using the immunoSEQ multiplex PCR assay. For most patients, genomic DNA was isolated with the Qiagen DNeasy Blood and Tissue Kit and shipped frozen to Adaptive Biotechnologies for TCR sequencing. Adaptive Biotechnologies carried out high-throughput TCR-beta CDR3 sequencing of genomic DNA for most patients. Turning to the authors' computational methods: Adaptive's ImmunoSEQ software supplied the TCR sequencing data for roughly 17 patients, while MiXCR and VDJtools were used to process three other patients. CD4 versus CD8 sorting errors were corrected by removing sequences found in both subsets at a frequency ratio below 5:1. Because the origin of CDR3 nucleotide sequences shared between donor and recipient could not be assigned, those sequences were removed. Alloreactive clones required at least 2-fold expansion over unstimulated cells and minimum CFSE-low frequency of 0.002% (template counts) or 0.001% (read counts). Clones were considered mappable if detected in sequenced pre-transplant spleen, lymph node, or MLR CFSE-low populations of the donor or recipient. The cumulative frequency of alloreactive clones was calculated as a percentage of all sequences, weighted by copy number. TCRdb holds this immuneACCESS table with in-frame rearrangements only. Some clones are missing; in checked studies, unresolved V genes explain under half, and the rest has no known cause. The D gene and trimming were derived from the DNA, and the V and J assignments and clone size from that table. A total of approximately 33,000 clones appear in this sample, 70% to 85% of them only once. The top ten clones comprise approximately 19% of the sample.

The germline V gene supplies CDR1 MRHNA and CDR2 SNTAGT. The V end gives up 3 bases and the J end 7 bases, leaving 4 bases in the junction not matched to a gene. The CDR3 runs 15 amino acids, cysteine and phenylalanine included. This entry keeps only the CDR3 DNA: 45 bases, framed from base 1. This specimen's time point label, interpreted: cells obtained before transplantation from donor or recipient. CD3+CD4+ and CD3+CD8+ populations were FACS-sorted from unstimulated pre-transplant donor and recipient cells taken from spleen or lymph nodes. This material consisted of unstimulated CD8+ T cells sorted from spleen or lymph node cells, taken before intestinal transplant. Recombination linked TRBV6-4 to TRBJ2-1, with 12 bases matching TRBD2. This TCR came from a human donor who received an intestinal transplant. The bases read TGTGCCAGCAGTGAGACTAGCGGGAGACGGAATGAGCAGTTCTTC. This translates into CASSETSGRRNEQFF.